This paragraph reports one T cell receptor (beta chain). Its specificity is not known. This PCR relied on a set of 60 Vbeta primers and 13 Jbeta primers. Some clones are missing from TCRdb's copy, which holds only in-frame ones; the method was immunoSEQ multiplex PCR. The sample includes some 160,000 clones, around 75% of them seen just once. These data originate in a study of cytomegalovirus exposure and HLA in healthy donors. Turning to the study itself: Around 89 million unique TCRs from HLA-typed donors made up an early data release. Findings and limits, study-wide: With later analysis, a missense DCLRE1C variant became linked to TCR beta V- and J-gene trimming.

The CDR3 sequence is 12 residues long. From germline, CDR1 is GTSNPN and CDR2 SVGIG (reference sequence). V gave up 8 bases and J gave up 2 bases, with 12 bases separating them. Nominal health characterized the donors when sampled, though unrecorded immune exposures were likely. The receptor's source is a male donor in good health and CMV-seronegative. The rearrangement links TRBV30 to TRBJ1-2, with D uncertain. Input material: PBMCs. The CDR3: CARPNTNYGYTF. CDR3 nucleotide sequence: TGTGCCCGTCCGAATACAAACTATGGCTACACCTTC.